The rows below give T cell receptor beta chains drawn from one sample of a study of cytotoxic CD8 clonotypes in ibrutinib-treated CLL. Profiling relied on immunoSEQ multiplex PCR, and the TCRdb table lists in-frame clones only, not all of them. Of approximately 280,000 clones in the sample, around 69% are singletons; the top ten hold about 5.3%. This sample comprised PBMCs, obtained at disease progression, from a patient treated with ibrutinib. The source is a human donor with chronic lymphocytic leukemia. Both conserved end residues are part of each CDR3. The D gene is left open where the match is weak. The size field is filled for only some rows; it gives once, few, many or a size class.

TRBJ2-1,few,NA,TRBV29-1,CSVPSGAPLNEQFF,TGCAGCGTACCCTCGGGGGCCCCATTGAATGAGCAGTTCTTC
TRBJ2-3,NA,TRBD1,TRBV4-1,CASSQERGSGQGRDTQYF,TGCGCCAGCAGCCAAGAAAGGGGATCGGGACAGGGACGTGATACGCAGTATTTT
TRBJ1-6,NA,NA,TRBV9,CASSPPGNRGGSPLHF,TGTGCCAGCAGCCCCCCGGGTAATCGGGGGGGATCACCCCTCCACTTT
TRBJ2-3,NA,NA,TRBV9,CASSVGASGTDTQYF,TGTGCCAGCAGCGTAGGGGCTAGCGGCACAGATACGCAGTATTTT
TRBJ2-3,NA,TRBD2,TRBV14,CASSQIPGSGETNSDTQYF,TGTGCCAGCAGCCAGATCCCCGGAAGCGGGGAGACTAACTCAGATACGCAGTATTTT
TRBJ2-7,NA,NA,TRBV29-1,CSVGRGWALEQYF,TGCAGCGTTGGACGTGGGTGGGCCTTGGAGCAGTACTTC
TRBJ2-7,NA,TRBD2,TRBV7-2,CASSLGGGAVYEQYF,TGTGCCAGCAGCTTAGGCGGGGGGGCCGTCTACGAGCAGTACTTC
TRBJ2-1,NA,TRBD2,TRBV7-6,CASSLTPGGLANNEQFF,TGTGCCAGCAGCTTAACCCCGGGGGGACTAGCGAACAATGAGCAGTTCTTC
TRBJ2-7,NA,NA,TRBV7-6,CASSLISRGPTSPLYEQYF,TGTGCCAGCAGCTTAATTAGTCGGGGGCCTACGTCTCCTCTCTACGAGCAGTACTTC
TRBJ2-1,few,TRBD1,TRBV9,CASSVWTGSSYNEQFF,TGTGCCAGCAGCGTATGGACAGGGAGCTCCTACAATGAGCAGTTCTTC
TRBJ2-5,NA,NA,TRBV7-2,CASSFPPVWAQYF,TGTGCCAGCAGCTTTCCCCCTGTGTGGGCCCAGTACTTC
TRBJ2-1,NA,NA,TRBV2,CASTYNEQFF,TGTGCCAGTACATACAATGAGCAGTTCTTC
TRBJ2-7,NA,TRBD2,TRBV5-6,CASSLVRAGGREQYF,TGTGCCAGCAGCTTGGTACGAGCGGGAGGGCGAGAGCAGTACTTC
TRBJ1-2,NA,NA,TRBV4-3,CASSQDGGAGYGYTF,TGCGCCAGCAGCCAAGATGGGGGCGCTGGCTATGGCTACACCTTC
TRBJ2-1,NA,NA,TRBV2,CASSPKAALNNEQFF,TGTGCCAGCAGCCCAAAAGCGGCACTTAACAATGAGCAGTTCTTC
TRBJ2-7,NA,TRBD1,TRBV7-8,CASSLYLTGDLLPYEQYF,TGTGCCAGCAGCTTATACCTCACAGGGGATCTACTTCCCTACGAGCAGTACTTC
TRBJ2-7,NA,NA,TRBV29-1,CSVVRGEQYF,TGCAGCGTTGTTCGCGGTGAGCAGTACTTC
TRBJ1-4,NA,TRBD1,TRBV9,CASSGQGDGEKLFF,TGTGCCAGCAGCGGACAGGGGGACGGTGAAAAACTGTTTTTT
TRBJ2-4,NA,NA,TRBV4-1,CASSQEQGTKNIQYF,TGCGCCAGCAGCCAAGAACAGGGTACCAAAAACATTCAGTACTTC
TRBJ1-5,NA,NA,TRBV27,CASSLAGTNQPQHF,TGTGCCAGCAGTTTAGCAGGAACCAATCAGCCCCAGCATTTT
TRBJ2-3,few,NA,TRBV7-9,CASSSTPDTQYF,TGTGCCAGCAGCTCCACGCCAGATACGCAGTATTTT
TRBJ1-1,NA,NA,TRBV5-1,CASSLATGNTEAFF,TGCGCCAGCAGCTTGGCGACAGGGAACACTGAAGCTTTCTTT
TRBJ2-1,NA,NA,TRBV2,CASRADNEQFF,TGTGCCAGCAGGGCGGACAATGAGCAGTTCTTC
TRBJ1-1,NA,NA,TRBV7-9,CASSPWVQVGEDTEAFF,TGTGCCAGCAGCCCCTGGGTCCAGGTCGGGGAGGACACTGAAGCTTTCTTT
TRBJ1-4,few,TRBD1,TRBV19,CASSMGDRGAEKLFF,TGTGCCAGTAGTATGGGGGACAGGGGAGCTGAAAAACTGTTTTTT
TRBJ2-7,NA,TRBD2,TRBV27,CASSLSSGRTPQDTYEQYF,TGTGCCAGCAGCCTCAGTAGCGGGAGAACCCCCCAGGATACGTACGAGCAGTACTTC
TRBJ2-3,NA,NA,TRBV7-6,CASSSFRGTDTQYF,TGTGCCAGCAGCTCCTTTAGGGGGACAGATACGCAGTATTTT
TRBJ1-1,NA,NA,TRBV2,CASRRGNTEAFF,TGTGCCAGCAGGAGGGGGAACACTGAAGCTTTCTTT
TRBJ2-7,NA,NA,TRBV5-1,CASSLVATQGYEQYF,TGCGCCAGCAGCTTGGTGGCCACCCAGGGCTACGAGCAGTACTTC
TRBJ2-5,NA,TRBD1,TRBV4-1,CASSPFGWTGVQETQYF,TGCGCCAGCAGCCCCTTTGGCTGGACAGGGGTACAAGAGACCCAGTACTTC
TRBJ2-1,NA,NA,TRBV4-1,CASSQAARFEQFF,TGCGCCAGCAGCCAAGCTGCCCGATTCGAGCAGTTCTTC
TRBJ1-1,NA,NA,TRBV5-1,CASSPRTENTEAFF,TGCGCCAGCAGCCCCAGGACAGAAAACACTGAAGCTTTCTTT
TRBJ2-1,NA,NA,TRBV29-1,CSVVRRGPYNEQFF,TGCAGCGTTGTTAGGAGGGGGCCCTACAATGAGCAGTTCTTC
TRBJ2-5,NA,TRBD1,TRBV9,CASSPGQGGETQYF,TGTGCCAGCAGCCCGGGACAGGGAGGCGAGACCCAGTACTTC
TRBJ2-5,NA,NA,TRBV21-1,CASSSPGLAFIETQYF,TGTGCCAGCAGCTCACCGGGACTAGCGTTCATAGAGACCCAGTACTTC
TRBJ1-2,NA,NA,TRBV29-1,CSAEKFNYGYTF,TGCAGCGCGGAGAAATTTAACTATGGCTACACCTTC
TRBJ2-5,NA,TRBD2,TRBV5-1,CASSSGLAGVETQYF,TGCGCCAGCAGCTCGGGACTAGCGGGAGTAGAGACCCAGTACTTC
TRBJ1-2,few,NA,TRBV27,CASSLRAGVGLLVGYTF,TGTGCCAGCAGTTTACGGGCAGGGGTCGGTCTACTTGTTGGCTACACCTTC
TRBJ2-7,NA,NA,TRBV18,CASSQAGSYEQYF,TGTGCCAGCTCCCAAGCGGGCTCCTACGAGCAGTACTTC
TRBJ2-5,NA,NA,TRBV7-9,CASSLDPGWPQETQYF,TGTGCCAGCAGCTTAGATCCAGGGTGGCCCCAAGAGACCCAGTACTTC
TRBJ2-1,NA,TRBD1,TRBV25-1,CASSEPTGMIDNEQFF,TGTGCCAGCAGTGAGCCGACAGGGATGATTGACAATGAGCAGTTCTTC
TRBJ2-5,NA,NA,TRBV7-2,CASSAARYRETQYF,TGTGCCAGCAGCGCAGCACGGTACAGGGAGACCCAGTACTTC
TRBJ2-1,NA,NA,TRBV29-1,CSVDWRGYNEQFF,TGCAGCGTTGATTGGCGGGGTTACAATGAGCAGTTCTTC
TRBJ1-2,NA,NA,TRBV25-1,CASSTRDSILYGYTF,TGTGCCAGCAGTACCCGGGACTCCATACTCTATGGCTACACCTTC
TRBJ1-5,NA,NA,TRBV15,CATSRPPTLGTQPQHF,TGTGCCACCAGCAGACCCCCGACATTGGGGACTCAGCCCCAGCATTTT
TRBJ2-2,NA,NA,TRBV14,CASSLRDFWDTGELFF,TGTGCCAGCAGCCTCAGGGATTTTTGGGACACCGGGGAGCTGTTTTTT
TRBJ1-1,NA,NA,TRBV2,CASREERNTEAFF,TGTGCCAGCAGGGAGGAGAGAAACACTGAAGCTTTCTTT
TRBJ2-7,NA,TRBD1,TRBV4-1,CASSQEDRLVYEQYF,TGCGCCAGCAGCCAAGAGGACAGGCTCGTCTACGAGCAGTACTTC
TRBJ2-7,NA,TRBD1,TRBV5-1,CASSPRQGAGSYEQYF,TGCGCCAGCAGCCCGAGACAGGGGGCGGGATCCTACGAGCAGTACTTC
TRBJ1-5,NA,NA,TRBV5-1,CASSLGDLGLHQPQHF,TGCGCCAGCAGCTTGGGGGACTTGGGGTTGCATCAGCCCCAGCATTTT
TRBJ2-4,NA,NA,TRBV7-2,CASSPARGNIQYF,TGTGCCAGCAGCCCAGCTAGGGGAAACATTCAGTACTTC
TRBJ2-3,NA,NA,TRBV10-3,CAITEVGQEKVF,TGTGCCATTACCGAGGTAGGGCAGGAGAAGGTTTTT